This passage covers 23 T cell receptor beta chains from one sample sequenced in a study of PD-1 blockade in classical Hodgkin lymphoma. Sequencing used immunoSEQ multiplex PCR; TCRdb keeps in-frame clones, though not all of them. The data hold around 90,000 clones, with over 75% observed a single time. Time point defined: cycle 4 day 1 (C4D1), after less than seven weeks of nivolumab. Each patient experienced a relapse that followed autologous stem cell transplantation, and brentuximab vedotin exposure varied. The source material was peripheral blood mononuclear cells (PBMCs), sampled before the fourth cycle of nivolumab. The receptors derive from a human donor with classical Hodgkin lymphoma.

The CDR3 DNA reads as TGTGCCAGCAGTTACGAATGGGGCCCTGGGAAACTGTTTTTT. This gives the protein CASSYEWGPGKLFF. V and J are TRBV6-5 and TRBJ1-4; maybe TRBD1 (5 bases). This CDR3 region has 14 residues. Trimming removed 2 bases at V and 11 bases at J, with 15 bases between. Germline CDR1 and CDR2: MNHEY and SVGAGI.

In DNA form, the CDR3 reads TGTGCCAGCAGATTTAGCGGGAGTTTCTACGAGCAGTACTTC. Translation gives CASRFSGSFYEQYF. The chain uses TRBV2 and TRBJ2-7, with 9 positions matching TRBD2. The germline V gene encodes CDR1 SNHLY and CDR2 FYNNEI. CDR3 length equals 14 residues. The junction had 6 bases not matched to a gene; V was cut back by 6 bases and J by 3 bases.

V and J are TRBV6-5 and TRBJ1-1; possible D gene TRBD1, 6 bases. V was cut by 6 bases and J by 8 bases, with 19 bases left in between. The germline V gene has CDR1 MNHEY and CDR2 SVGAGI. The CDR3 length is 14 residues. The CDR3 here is CASSRQASLGEAFF. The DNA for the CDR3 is TGTGCCAGCAGCAGACAGGCGTCGTTGGGGGAAGCTTTCTTT.

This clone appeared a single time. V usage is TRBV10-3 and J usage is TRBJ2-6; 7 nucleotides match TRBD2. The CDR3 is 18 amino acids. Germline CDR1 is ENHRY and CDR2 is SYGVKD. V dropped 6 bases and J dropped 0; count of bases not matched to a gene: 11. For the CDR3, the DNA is TGTGCCATCAGCCCGGGGGGTTCCGAACGCTCTGGGGCCAACGTCCTGACTTTC. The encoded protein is CAISPGGSERSGANVLTF.

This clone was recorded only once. In nucleotides, the CDR3 is TGTGCCAGTAGCAGCCCCCCCGGACGGATTATTGATGGCTACACCTTC. Protein product: CASSSPPGRIIDGYTF. The chain combines TRBV19 with TRBJ1-2; D unclear. V gave up 6 bases and J gave up 6 bases, with 23 bases separating them. Germline assignment: CDR1 LNHDA and CDR2 SQIVND (reference sequence). The CDR3 sequence is 16 residues long.

CDR3 in DNA: TGTGCCAGCAGCTTAGCCGGGGTCTACGAGCAGTACTTC. It yields the protein CASSLAGVYEQYF. The chain uses TRBV7-9 and TRBJ2-7; maybe TRBD2 (5 bases). CDR1 is SEHNR, CDR2 FQNEAQ, per germline (reference sequence). The CDR3 is 13 amino acids. V was trimmed by 0 bases and J by 3 bases, leaving 6 bases between them.

The CDR3 here is CASSYDSGRGELFF. CDR3 DNA: TGTGCCAGCAGTTATGATAGCGGGAGGGGGGAGCTGTTTTTT. The chain employs TRBV27 and TRBJ2-2; TRBD2 matches 10 bases. V gave up 4 bases and J gave up 8 bases; unmatched junction bases: 4. The CDR3 is made up of 14 amino acids. CDR1 and CDR2 from the germline V gene are MNHEY and SMNVEV (reference sequence).

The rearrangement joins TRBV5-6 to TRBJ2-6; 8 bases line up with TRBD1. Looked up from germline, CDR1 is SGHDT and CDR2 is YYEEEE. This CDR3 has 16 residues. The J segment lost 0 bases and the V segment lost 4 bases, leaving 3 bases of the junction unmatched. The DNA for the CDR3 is TGTGCCAGCAGCAGGGACAGGCCCTCTGGGGCCAACGTCCTGACTTTC. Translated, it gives CASSRDRPSGANVLTF.

This CDR3 is CASSDRDTTSYEKLFF. The CDR3 bases are TGTGCCAGCAGTGACCGGGACACGACGAGCTATGAAAAACTGTTTTTT. This chain links TRBV28 with TRBJ1-4; maybe TRBD1 (6 bases). The CDR3 is 16 residues long. Trimming removed 5 bases from V and 6 bases from J, with 19 bases in between. In germline, CDR1 is MDHEN, CDR2 SYDVKM.

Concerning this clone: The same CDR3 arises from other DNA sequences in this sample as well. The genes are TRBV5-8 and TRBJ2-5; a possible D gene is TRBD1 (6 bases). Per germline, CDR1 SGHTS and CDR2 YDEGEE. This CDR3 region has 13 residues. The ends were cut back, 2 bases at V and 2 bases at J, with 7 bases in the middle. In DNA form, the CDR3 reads TGTGCCAGCAGCTTAGGACAGCAAGAGACCCAGTACTTC. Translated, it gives CASSLGQQETQYF.

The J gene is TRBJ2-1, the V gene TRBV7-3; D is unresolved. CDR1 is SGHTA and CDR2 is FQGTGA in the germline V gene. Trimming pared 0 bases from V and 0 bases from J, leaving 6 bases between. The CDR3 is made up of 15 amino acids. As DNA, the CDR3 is TGTGCCAGCAGCTTAACTTTAAGCTCCTACAATGAGCAGTTCTTC. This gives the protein CASSLTLSSYNEQFF. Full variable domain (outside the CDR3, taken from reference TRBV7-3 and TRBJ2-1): GAGVSQTPSNKVTEKGKYVELRCDPISGHTALYWYRQSLGQGPEFLIYFQGTGAADDSGLPNDRFFAVRPEGSVSTLKIQRTERGDSAVYLCASSLTLSSYNEQFFGPGTRLTVL.

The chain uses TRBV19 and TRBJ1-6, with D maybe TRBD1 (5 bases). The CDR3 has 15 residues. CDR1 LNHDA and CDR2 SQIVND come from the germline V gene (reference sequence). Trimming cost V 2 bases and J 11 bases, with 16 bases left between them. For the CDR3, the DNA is TGTGCCAGTAGTATAAGTGCGGAGGGGATAACACCCCTCCACTTT. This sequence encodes CASSISAEGITPLHF.

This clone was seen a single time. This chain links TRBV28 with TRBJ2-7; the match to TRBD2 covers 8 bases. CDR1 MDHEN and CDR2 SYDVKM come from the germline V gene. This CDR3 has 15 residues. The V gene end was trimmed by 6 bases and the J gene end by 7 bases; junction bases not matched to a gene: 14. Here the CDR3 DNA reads TGTGCCAGCAGCGAGGGAGGTGAGCGGGGGTTGGAGCAGTACTTC. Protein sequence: CASSEGGERGLEQYF.

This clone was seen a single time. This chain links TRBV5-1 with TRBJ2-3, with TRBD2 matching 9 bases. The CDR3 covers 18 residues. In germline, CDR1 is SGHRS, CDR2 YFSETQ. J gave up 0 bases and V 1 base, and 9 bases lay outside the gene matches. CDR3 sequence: CASSLPSGEGASTDTQYF. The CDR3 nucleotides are TGCGCCAGCAGCTTGCCTAGCGGGGAGGGGGCTAGCACAGATACGCAGTATTTT.

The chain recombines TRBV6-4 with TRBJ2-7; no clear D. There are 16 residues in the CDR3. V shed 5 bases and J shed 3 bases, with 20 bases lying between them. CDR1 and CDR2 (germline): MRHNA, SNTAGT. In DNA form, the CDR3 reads TGTGCCAGCAGTTACGGGTCCGGACGGGCAAGCTACGAGCAGTACTTC. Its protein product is CASSYGSGRASYEQYF.

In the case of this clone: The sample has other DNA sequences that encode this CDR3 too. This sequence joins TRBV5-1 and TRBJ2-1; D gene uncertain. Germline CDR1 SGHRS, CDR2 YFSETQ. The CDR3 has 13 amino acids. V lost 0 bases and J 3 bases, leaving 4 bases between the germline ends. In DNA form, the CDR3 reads TGCGCCAGCAGCTTGGGGTTCTACAATGAGCAGTTCTTC. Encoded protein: CASSLGFYNEQFF.

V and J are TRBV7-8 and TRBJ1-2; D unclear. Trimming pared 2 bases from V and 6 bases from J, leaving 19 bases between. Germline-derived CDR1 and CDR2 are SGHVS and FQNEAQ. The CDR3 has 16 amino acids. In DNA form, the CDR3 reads TGTGCCAGCAGCTTAACTTGGGCCCGGCAGTCCAATGGCTACACCTTC. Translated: CASSLTWARQSNGYTF.

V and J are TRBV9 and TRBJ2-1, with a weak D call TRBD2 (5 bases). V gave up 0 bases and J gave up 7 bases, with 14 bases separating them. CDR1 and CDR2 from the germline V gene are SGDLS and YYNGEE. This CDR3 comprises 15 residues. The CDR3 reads CASSVASRTSNEQFF. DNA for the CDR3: TGTGCCAGCAGCGTAGCGTCGAGGACTTCGAATGAGCAGTTCTTC.

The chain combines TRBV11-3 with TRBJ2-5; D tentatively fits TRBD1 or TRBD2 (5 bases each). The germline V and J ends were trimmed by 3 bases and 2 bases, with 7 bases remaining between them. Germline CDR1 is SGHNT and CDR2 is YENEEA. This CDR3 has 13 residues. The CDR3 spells CASSLRGQETQYF. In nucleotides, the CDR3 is TGTGCCAGCAGCTTGAGGGGACAAGAGACCCAGTACTTC.

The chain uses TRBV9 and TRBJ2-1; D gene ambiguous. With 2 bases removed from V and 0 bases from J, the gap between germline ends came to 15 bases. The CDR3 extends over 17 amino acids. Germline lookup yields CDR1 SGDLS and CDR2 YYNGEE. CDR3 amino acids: CASSVFNGPSSYNEQFF. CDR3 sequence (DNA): TGTGCCAGCAGCGTGTTTAACGGCCCGAGCTCCTACAATGAGCAGTTCTTC.

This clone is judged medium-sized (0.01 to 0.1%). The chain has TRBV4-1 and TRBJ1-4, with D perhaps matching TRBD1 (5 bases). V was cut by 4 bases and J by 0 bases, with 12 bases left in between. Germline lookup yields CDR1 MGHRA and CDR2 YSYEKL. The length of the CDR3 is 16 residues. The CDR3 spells CASSPRRGATNEKLFF. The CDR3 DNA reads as TGCGCCAGCAGCCCGAGGAGGGGAGCAACTAATGAAAAACTGTTTTTT.

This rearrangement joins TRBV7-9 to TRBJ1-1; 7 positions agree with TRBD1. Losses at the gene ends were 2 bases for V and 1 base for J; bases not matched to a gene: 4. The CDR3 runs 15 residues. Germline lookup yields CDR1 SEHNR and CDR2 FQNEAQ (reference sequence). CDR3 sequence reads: CASSLRGQPNTEAFF. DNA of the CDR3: TGTGCCAGCAGCTTACGGGGACAGCCGAACACTGAAGCTTTCTTT.

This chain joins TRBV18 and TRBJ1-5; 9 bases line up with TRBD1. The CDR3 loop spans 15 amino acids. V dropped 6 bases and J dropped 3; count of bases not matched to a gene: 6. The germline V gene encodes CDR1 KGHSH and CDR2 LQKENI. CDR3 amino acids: CASSLGQGNNQPQHF. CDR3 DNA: TGTGCCAGCTCCCTTGGACAGGGGAACAATCAGCCCCAGCATTTT.